The 30 T cell receptor beta chains listed next were all sequenced from one sample in a study of T cells in tumors after PD-1 blockade. The data were produced by immunoSEQ multiplex PCR, yet TCRdb's version contains in-frame clones alone and is incomplete. The profile shows 14,000 to 15,000 clones, about four fifths of them singletons. The specimen was PBMCs, collected after anti-PD-1 treatment. These receptors all come from a human donor with basal cell carcinoma.

In this sample, this clone turned up a few times. The V and J genes are TRBV23-1 and TRBJ2-4; 7 positions match TRBD1. TRBV23-1 is sorted into the ORF group, with uncertain function. J lost 6 bases, V lost 6 bases, and 14 bases had no gene match. This CDR3 region has 16 residues. CDR3 nucleotide sequence: TGCGCCAGCAGGCCTCATAACAGGGGAATTGGAAACATTCAGTACTTC. Protein: CASRPHNRGIGNIQYF.

This chain uses TRBV19 with TRBJ2-3, with D possibly being TRBD2 (5 bases). CDR3 length: 14 amino acids. Germline CDR1 reads LNHDA; CDR2 reads SQIVND (reference sequence). V was clipped by 2 bases and J by 1 base, with 7 bases between them. Written as DNA, the CDR3 is TGTGCCAGTAGTATACTGCGGGGCACAGATACGCAGTATTTT. It specifies CASSILRGTDTQYF.

This clone is deemed medium-sized. The chain joins TRBV6-6 to TRBJ2-7; D might be TRBD1 or TRBD2, each matching 5 bases. Per the germline V gene, CDR1 is MNHNY and CDR2 is SVGAGI (reference sequence). V was trimmed by 6 bases and J by 3 bases, leaving 12 bases between them. CDR3 length: 13 residues. The CDR3 bases are TGTGCCAGCAGCTCCGGGACCAGCTACGAGCAGTACTTC. Translated, it gives CASSSGTSYEQYF.

This clone appeared once. J is TRBJ2-5 and V is TRBV6-5; 8 bases line up with TRBD1. Germline V lookup: CDR1 MNHEY, CDR2 SVGAGI. J gave up 5 bases and V 5 bases, and 10 bases lay outside the gene matches. This CDR3 has 15 amino acids. CDR3 sequence reads: CASSLNDRGSETQYF. The CDR3 nucleotides are TGTGCCAGCAGTCTCAACGACAGGGGATCTGAGACCCAGTACTTC.

The chain carries TRBV19 and TRBJ2-7; TRBD2 is a possible D gene (5 bases). Germline CDR1 and CDR2: LNHDA and SQIVND (reference sequence). The CDR3 is 14 residues long. V lost 4 bases to trimming and J lost 4 bases, with 14 bases between them. The chain's CDR3 is CASSKAGNGYEQYF. CDR3 sequence (DNA): TGTGCCAGTAGTAAGGCGGGCAATGGGTACGAGCAGTACTTC.

The chain has TRBV4-1 and TRBJ1-4, with TRBD1 as a possible D gene (6 bases). V lost 4 bases to trimming and J lost 8 bases, with 14 bases between them. Looked up from germline, CDR1 is MGHRA and CDR2 is YSYEKL. The CDR3 length is 14 residues. The CDR3 DNA reads as TGCGCCAGCAGCCCCGGGGGGCCGGGAGAAAAACTGTTTTTT. This gives the protein CASSPGGPGEKLFF.

The J gene is TRBJ2-7, the V gene TRBV4-1; possible D gene TRBD2, 6 bases. Germline V CDR1 and CDR2: MGHRA, YSYEKL. There are 13 residues in the CDR3. V lost 5 bases to trimming and J lost 2 bases, with 10 bases between them. Written as DNA, the CDR3 is TGCGCCAGCAGCTATGGAGGGACCTACGAGCAGTACTTC. This translates into CASSYGGTYEQYF.

The chain links TRBV3-1 (or the pseudogene TRBV3-2) to TRBJ1-3, with 7 bases that match TRBD1. The CDR3 is 16 amino acids. J lost 1 base, V lost 4 bases, and 7 bases had no gene match. Germline CDR1 reads LGHDT; CDR2 reads YNNKEL (reference sequence). The DNA of the CDR3 is TGTGCCAGCAGCCTCCAACAGGGGAAATCTGGAAACACCATATATTTT. Translating it yields CASSLQQGKSGNTIYF.

CDR3 loop: CASSGDRRELFF. The DNA of the CDR3 is TGTGCCAGCTCAGGTGACAGACGGGAGCTGTTTTTT. The V and J genes are TRBV18 and TRBJ2-2; D may be TRBD1 (5 bases). Germline CDR1 KGHSH, CDR2 LQKENI. The CDR3 runs to 12 residues. Trimming pared 5 bases from V and 9 bases from J, leaving 10 bases between.

J is TRBJ1-1 and V is TRBV6-6; possible D gene TRBD1, 5 bases. V was trimmed by 0 bases and J by 6 bases, leaving 11 bases between them. The CDR3 consists of 14 residues. Germline lookup yields CDR1 MNHNY and CDR2 SVGAGI (reference sequence). The DNA of the CDR3 is TGTGCCAGCAGTTACTCGGGACCAGGCCCTGAAGCTTTCTTT. Translation gives CASSYSGPGPEAFF.

The chain combines TRBV10-3 with TRBJ1-2; 8 positions match TRBD1. Germline V lookup: CDR1 ENHRY, CDR2 SYGVKD. Losses at the gene ends were 6 bases for V and 5 bases for J; bases not matched to a gene: 5. This CDR3 region has 13 residues. In DNA, the CDR3 is TGTGCCATCAGCAGGACAGGGAGATATGGCTACACCTTC. Protein: CAISRTGRYGYTF.

This clone showed up just once. The V and J genes are TRBV30 and TRBJ1-6, with unresolved D. Per the germline V gene, CDR1 is GTSNPN and CDR2 is SVGIG (reference sequence). This CDR3 has 13 residues. V was trimmed by 4 bases and J by 9 bases, leaving 13 bases between them. This chain's CDR3 is CAWTGLGSSPLHF. CDR3 DNA sequence: TGTGCCTGGACCGGACTGGGAAGTTCACCCCTCCACTTT. The whole variable domain, filled in from reference TRBV30 and TRBJ1-6, reads SQTIHQWPATLVQPVGSPLSLECTVEGTSNPNLYWYRQAAGRGLQLLFYSVGIGQISSEVPQNLSASRPQDRQFILSSKKLLLSDSGFYLCAWTGLGSSPLHFGNGTRLTVT.

The genes are TRBV6-5 and TRBJ2-7; 7 bases agree with TRBD1. Trimming cost V 5 bases and J 5 bases; bases outside gene matches: 9. The CDR3 has 14 residues. Germline lookup yields CDR1 MNHEY and CDR2 SVGAGI. The CDR3 DNA reads as TGTGCCAGCAGTAAATCCCGGGACAGTAACGAGCAGTACTTC. Translating gives CASSKSRDSNEQYF.

The chain uses TRBV6-5 and TRBJ2-5; D is ambiguous. The length of the CDR3 is 13 residues. The V gene lost 4 bases and the J gene lost 0 bases, with 6 bases spanning the gap. The germline CDR1 and CDR2 sequences are MNHEY and SVGAGI. This CDR3 is CASSWLDQETQYF. CDR3 nucleotides: TGTGCCAGCAGTTGGTTGGACCAAGAGACCCAGTACTTC.

The rearrangement uses TRBV25-1 and TRBJ2-3, with TRBD2 matching over 8 bases. This CDR3 has 17 residues. CDR1 is MGHDK, CDR2 SYGVNS, per germline. The J segment lost 2 bases and the V segment lost 6 bases, leaving 13 bases of the junction unmatched. The DNA for the CDR3 is TGTGCCAGCAGACTCAGAGGAGCGGGAGATATCACAGATACGCAGTATTTT. Translated: CASRLRGAGDITDTQYF. Variable domain in full (rest from reference TRBV25-1 and TRBJ2-3): EADIYQTPRYLVIGTGKKITLECSQTMGHDKMYWYQQDPGMELHLIHYSYGVNSTEKGDLSSESTVSRIRTEHFPLTLESARPSHTSQYLCASRLRGAGDITDTQYFGPGTRLTVL.

This chain links TRBV19 with TRBJ2-2; maybe TRBD2 (5 bases). Between the trimmed V and J ends, which lost 6 bases and 3 bases, there was a span of 11 bases. From germline, CDR1 is LNHDA and CDR2 SQIVND (reference sequence). The CDR3 is made up of 14 amino acids. The CDR3 reads CASSGVRDTGELFF. In DNA, the CDR3 is TGTGCCAGTAGCGGGGTAAGGGACACCGGGGAGCTGTTTTTT.

The CDR3 region is CASSLDNQPQHF. The CDR3 DNA is TGTGCCAGCAGCTTAGACAATCAGCCCCAGCATTTT. The chain is built from TRBV7-9 and TRBJ1-5; D uncertain. Trimming stripped 1 base from V and 3 bases from J, with 1 base between. Germline values: CDR1 SEHNR, CDR2 FQNEAQ (reference sequence). CDR3 length equals 12 residues. Drawing the rest from reference TRBV7-9 and TRBJ1-5, the complete variable domain is DTGVSQNPRHKITKRGQNVTFRCDPISEHNRLYWYRQTLGQGPEFLTYFQNEAQLEKSRLLSDRFSAERPKGSFSTLEIQRTEQGDSAMYLCASSLDNQPQHFGDGTRLSIL.

The V call is TRBV12-3 or TRBV12-4, the J call TRBJ1-2; D not resolved. CDR3 length: 13 amino acids. Trimming took 2 bases from V and 2 from J, leaving 6 bases between them. Written as DNA, the CDR3 is TGTGCCAGCAGTTTAAACACAAACTATGGCTACACCTTC. This sequence encodes CASSLNTNYGYTF.

A word on this clone: Other DNA sequences of this sample code for an identical CDR3. The gene calls are TRBV2 and TRBJ2-1; TRBD2 matches at 8 bases. This CDR3 region has 19 residues. V lost 11 bases and J lost 0; bases outside the gene matches: 21. Germline lookup yields CDR1 SNHLY and CDR2 FYNNEI. This CDR3 reads CARCYGGAGAGSSYNEQFF. In nucleotides, the CDR3 is TGTGCCCGCTGTTACGGGGGGGCGGGGGCGGGGAGCTCCTACAATGAGCAGTTCTTC.

The chain uses TRBV7-3 and TRBJ2-1; the D gene is possibly TRBD2 (6 bases). V was clipped by 5 bases and J by 6 bases, with 11 bases between them. The germline CDR1 and CDR2 sequences are SGHTA and FQGTGA. This CDR3 spans 13 amino acids. The CDR3 DNA is TGTGCCAGCAGCGCCGGGACTGTCAATGAGCAGTTCTTC. Translating it yields CASSAGTVNEQFF.

The chain is built from TRBV6-2 or TRBV6-3 and TRBJ1-6; possibly TRBD1 for D (6 bases). This CDR3 spans 15 amino acids. V dropped 5 bases and J dropped 0 bases, with 8 bases sitting between them. From germline, CDR1 is MNHEY and CDR2 SVGEGT. This CDR3 reads CASSRDNSYNSPLHF. The CDR3 region has the DNA TGTGCCAGCAGTCGGGACAACTCCTATAATTCACCCCTCCACTTT.

The chain couples TRBV27 to TRBJ1-1; D is unclear. Germline CDR1 is MNHEY and CDR2 is SMNVEV (reference sequence). CDR3 length: 14 amino acids. V lost 2 bases and J 0 bases, leaving 7 bases between the germline ends. This CDR3 reads CASSLGPVNTEAFF. Written as DNA, the CDR3 is TGTGCCAGCAGTTTAGGTCCGGTGAACACTGAAGCTTTCTTT.

The V gene is TRBV11-3, the J gene TRBJ1-5; weak D call: TRBD1 (6 bases). CDR3 length equals 18 residues. Germline V gives CDR1 SGHNT, CDR2 YENEEA. Deletions cut 3 bases from V and 1 base from J, with 19 bases between. CDR3 residues: CASSFTDRLLRSNQPQHF. CDR3 bases: TGTGCCAGCAGCTTCACCGACAGGCTTCTAAGGAGCAATCAGCCCCAGCATTTT.

V gene TRBV7-9 combines with J gene TRBJ1-3; D unresolved. The germline V and J ends were trimmed by 3 bases and 5 bases, with 11 bases remaining between them. The CDR3 is 14 residues long. Germline V lookup: CDR1 SEHNR, CDR2 FQNEAQ (reference sequence). CDR3 in amino acids: CASSFEAGRNTIYF. In nucleotides, the CDR3 is TGTGCCAGCAGCTTTGAAGCCGGACGAAACACCATATATTTT.

CDR3 region: CASSQVWGDQPQHF. The CDR3 DNA reads TGTGCCAGCAGCCAAGTTTGGGGGGATCAGCCCCAGCATTTT. The V call is TRBV3-1 (or the pseudogene TRBV3-2), the J call TRBJ1-5; D perhaps matches TRBD1 (5 bases). CDR1 is LGHDT and CDR2 is YNNKEL in the germline V gene (reference sequence). Trimming cost V 1 base and J 5 bases, with 9 bases left between them. The CDR3 covers 14 residues.

This chain uses TRBV14 with TRBJ2-1; TRBD1 agrees at 9 bases. The CDR3 has 15 residues. The V gene end was trimmed by 3 bases and the J gene end by 7 bases; junction bases not matched to a gene: 7. CDR1 is SGHDN and CDR2 is FVKESK in the germline V gene. CDR3 DNA: TGTGCCAGCAGCCAGGGACAGGGAGTTGAGAATGAGCAGTTCTTC. Protein: CASSQGQGVENEQFF.

Notes on this clone: One end of the junction is discordant with germline, which a read error may explain. The chain couples TRBV2 to TRBJ2-1; tentative D call: TRBD2 (7 bases). The V gene's germline CDR1 is SNHLY and CDR2 FYNNEI. This CDR3 is 19 amino acids long. In DNA, the CDR3 is TGTGCCACCAGTTATGGGGGGGCGCGGGTGGGGAGCTCCTACAATGAGCAGTTCTTC. Translation gives CATSYGGARVGSSYNEQFF.

J is TRBJ2-1 and V is TRBV28; tentatively, D is TRBD2 (7 bases). The CDR3 is made up of 14 amino acids. Germline CDR1 is MDHEN and CDR2 is SYDVKM. V lost 11 bases to trimming and J lost 6 bases, with 20 bases between them. CDR3 nucleotides: TGTGCCTCAAGGGGGGGGCTTAGTCCCAATGAGCAGTTCTTC. Residues: CASRGGLSPNEQFF.

This rearrangement joins TRBV5-1 to TRBJ2-5; D is unclear. This CDR3 contains 11 residues. Germline V lookup: CDR1 SGHRS, CDR2 YFSETQ. V was pared by 5 bases and J by 3 bases, with 5 bases between. The CDR3 DNA sequence: TGCGCCAGCAGGTACGAAGAGACCCAGTACTTC. Translated: CASRYEETQYF.

The chain joins TRBV7-2 to TRBJ1-1; 9 bases align to TRBD1. Germline CDR1 SGHTA, CDR2 FQGNSA. With 1 base clipped from V and 5 bases from J, the junction kept 2 bases outside the gene matches. CDR3 length: 14 residues. The CDR3 region is CASSLVDRGTEAFF. Written as DNA, the CDR3 is TGTGCCAGCAGCTTAGTTGACAGGGGGACTGAAGCTTTCTTT. The whole variable domain, remainder taken from reference TRBV7-2 and TRBJ1-1, is GAGVSQSPSNKVTEKGKDVELRCDPISGHTALYWYRQSLGQGLEFLIYFQGNSAPDKSGLPSDRFSAERTGGSVSTLTIQRTQQEDSAVYLCASSLVDRGTEAFFGQGTRLTVV.